Below are 29 T cell receptor beta chains sequenced from a single sample in a study of PD-1 blockade in classical Hodgkin lymphoma. Repertoires were generated with immunoSEQ multiplex PCR, while TCRdb's copy carries only in-frame clones and drops some. The sample lists fewer than 4,000 clones; around two thirds were seen once. The time point: cycle 4 day 1 (C4D1), after less than seven weeks of nivolumab. Each patient experienced a relapse that followed autologous stem cell transplantation, and brentuximab vedotin exposure varied. From thawed PBMCs, magnetic negative selection was used to isolate the CD8+ T cells. Sequencing was performed on CD8+ T cells from blood, taken before the fourth cycle of nivolumab. The origin of the receptors is a human donor with classical Hodgkin lymphoma.

V usage is TRBV6-5 and J usage is TRBJ1-2; no clear D gene. The germline V gene has CDR1 MNHEY and CDR2 SVGAGI. CDR3 length: 13 amino acids. Trimming took 5 bases from V and 7 from J, leaving 14 bases between them. Here the CDR3 DNA reads TGTGCCAGCAGTGACGCCGGGAGTACTGGCTACACCTTC. Translation: CASSDAGSTGYTF.

This clone was observed once. This chain uses TRBV27 with TRBJ2-1, with D maybe TRBD1 (6 bases). The CDR3 is 13 residues long. CDR1 is MNHEY and CDR2 is SMNVEV in the germline V gene (reference sequence). The V and J ends lost 6 bases and 5 bases respectively, with 11 bases between them. CDR3 nucleotide sequence: TGTGCCAGCAGACCGGGACATAACAATGAGCAGTTCTTC. It encodes CASRPGHNNEQFF.

The V gene is TRBV4-1, the J gene TRBJ1-3; D gene ambiguous. Between the trimmed V and J ends, which lost 6 bases and 4 bases, there was a span of 10 bases. The CDR3 is 13 amino acids. Germline assignment: CDR1 MGHRA and CDR2 YSYEKL. The CDR3 sequence is CASSRQRGNTIYF. CDR3 nucleotides: TGCGCCAGCAGTCGCCAGAGGGGAAACACCATATATTTT.

By share of the sample, this clone is medium-sized. The V and J genes are TRBV6-5 and TRBJ2-1; D may correspond to TRBD1 or TRBD2 (5 bases each). V was cut by 7 bases and J by 9 bases, with 10 bases left in between. The CDR3 consists of 11 residues. CDR1 and CDR2 (germline): MNHEY, SVGAGI. CDR3 nucleotides: TGTGCCAGCATTTCGGGGCCTGAGCAGTTCTTC. This encodes CASISGPEQFF.

V usage is TRBV9 and J usage is TRBJ2-7; tentatively, D is TRBD2 (6 bases). Germline values: CDR1 SGDLS, CDR2 YYNGEE. Trimming pared 1 base from V and 5 bases from J, leaving 10 bases between. This CDR3 is 13 amino acids long. The CDR3 bases are TGTGCCAGCAGCGTAATAGGAGGGGACGAGCAGTACTTC. Protein sequence: CASSVIGGDEQYF.

V and J are TRBV2 and TRBJ2-2, with 7 bases lining up with TRBD1. The CDR3 is 18 residues long. The V segment lost 3 bases and the J segment 2 bases; nucleotides outside the gene matches: 12. The germline gives CDR1 SNHLY, CDR2 FYNNEI. In DNA, the CDR3 is TGTGCCAGCAGTGATGGGACAGCTCCACGACAAAACACCGGGGAGCTGTTTTTT. Translation gives CASSDGTAPRQNTGELFF.

This chain uses TRBV2 with TRBJ2-3; 8 bases agree with TRBD2. Germline V lookup: CDR1 SNHLY, CDR2 FYNNEI. J was trimmed by 3 bases and V by 2 bases; bases with no gene match: 4. This CDR3 contains 15 residues. The CDR3 loop is CASSELAGGTDTQYF. The DNA of the CDR3 is TGTGCCAGCAGTGAACTAGCGGGCGGAACAGATACGCAGTATTTT.

This clone has a handful of counts. CDR3 residues: CASIRGQGAFYEQYF. The CDR3 DNA is TGTGCCAGCATCCGGGGACAGGGGGCGTTCTACGAGCAGTACTTC. J is TRBJ2-7 and V is TRBV6-1; TRBD1 aligns across 12 bases. The CDR3 loop spans 15 amino acids. J gave up 3 bases and V 7 bases, and 7 bases lay outside the gene matches. In germline, CDR1 is MNHNS, CDR2 SASEGT.

V gene TRBV7-7 combines with J gene TRBJ2-6; D gene unclear. CDR3 length: 17 amino acids. In germline, CDR1 is SSHAT, CDR2 FNYEAQ (reference sequence). Trimming cost V 5 bases and J 1 base, with 15 bases left between them. The CDR3 nucleotides read TGTGCCAGCAGCCCAGGTCTGTCCCAGTCTGGGGCCAACGTCCTGACTTTC. Translation: CASSPGLSQSGANVLTF. Using reference TRBV7-7 and TRBJ2-6 for the parts outside the CDR3, the full variable domain is GAGVSQSPRYKVTKRGQDVTLRCDPISSHATLYWYQQALGQGPEFLTYFNYEAQPDKSGLPSDRFSAERPEGSISTLTIQRTEQRDSAMYRCASSPGLSQSGANVLTFGAGSRLTVL.

The genes are TRBV5-6 and TRBJ1-2; D gene uncertain. The CDR3 has 15 residues. Trimming shortened V by 0 bases and J by 4 bases, and 13 bases separated the two germline ends. CDR1 and CDR2 from the germline V gene are SGHDT and YYEEEE. CDR3 sequence: CASSLGPDEIYGYTF. CDR3 in DNA: TGTGCCAGCAGCTTGGGCCCCGATGAGATCTATGGCTACACCTTC.

This clone was counted only a few times. V usage is TRBV7-2 and J usage is TRBJ2-1; possible D gene TRBD2, 6 bases. The V and J ends lost 5 bases and 0 bases respectively, with 8 bases between them. Germline V CDR1 and CDR2: SGHTA, FQGNSA. The length of the CDR3 is 14 residues. CDR3 nucleotides: TGTGCCAGCAGCAGGACTATCTCCTACAATGAGCAGTTCTTC. Translation: CASSRTISYNEQFF.

This rearrangement joins TRBV7-9 to TRBJ1-1; 7 positions match TRBD1. V was pared by 6 bases and J by 3 bases, with 7 bases of the junction left unmatched. Germline V gene sequence: CDR1 SEHNR, CDR2 FQNEAQ (reference sequence). The CDR3 spans 14 residues. The chain's CDR3 is CASRPNRGYTEAFF. In DNA, the CDR3 is TGTGCCAGCAGACCAAACAGGGGTTACACTGAAGCTTTCTTT.

This clone occurred once. The chain carries TRBV12-5 and TRBJ1-3; D unclear. In germline, CDR1 is LGHNT, CDR2 FRNRAP. The ends were cut back, 7 bases at V and 0 bases at J, with 28 bases in the middle. The CDR3 loop spans 20 amino acids. The CDR3 protein is CASVPLDPPRDYFSGNTIYF. The CDR3 DNA reads as TGTGCTAGTGTTCCTCTCGACCCGCCGCGTGACTATTTCTCTGGAAACACCATATATTTT.

The chain employs TRBV6-5 and TRBJ2-3; D is undetermined. V gave up 2 bases and J gave up 2 bases, with 11 bases separating them. The CDR3 has 15 residues. Germline CDR1 reads MNHEY; CDR2 reads SVGAGI. The CDR3 region is CASSYHAGLTDTQYF. The CDR3, as DNA: TGTGCCAGCAGTTACCACGCAGGCCTCACAGATACGCAGTATTTT.

This chain connects TRBV10-3 to TRBJ1-5; D is perhaps TRBD1 (6 bases). The CDR3 covers 15 residues. Germline CDR1 and CDR2: ENHRY and SYGVKD. Trimming took off 3 bases at V and 1 base at J, with 10 bases between the two ends. The CDR3 region has the DNA TGTGCCATCAGTGATCAGGGGTCGAGCAATCAGCCCCAGCATTTT. Residues: CAISDQGSSNQPQHF.

The rearrangement uses TRBV29-1 and TRBJ2-7, with 7 bases lining up with TRBD1. The CDR3 spans 11 residues. V shed 7 bases and J 3 bases; nucleotides not matched to a gene: 3. Germline CDR1 SQVTM, CDR2 ANQGSEA. The CDR3 sequence: CSARDSYEQYF. The CDR3 DNA follows: TGCAGCGCTCGGGACAGCTACGAGCAGTACTTC.

This clone occurred a few times. The chain uses TRBV4-1 and TRBJ1-1; D is unclear. CDR3 length equals 22 residues. The V gene lost 1 base and the J gene lost 0 bases, with 30 bases spanning the gap. CDR1 is MGHRA and CDR2 is YSYEKL in the germline V gene. In nucleotides, the CDR3 is TGCGCCAGCAGCCAAGTTCCTGAACTCCCGGGCCCGGTGGATGGAATGAACACTGAAGCTTTCTTT. Translation gives CASSQVPELPGPVDGMNTEAFF.

The chain recombines TRBV7-9 with TRBJ2-3; D gene ambiguous. V shed 0 bases and J shed 8 bases, with 12 bases lying between them. Germline lookup yields CDR1 SEHNR and CDR2 FQNEAQ (reference sequence). The CDR3 length is 14 residues. CDR3 protein: CASSLASGWGTQYF. The CDR3 DNA is TGTGCCAGCAGCTTAGCAAGTGGCTGGGGTACGCAGTATTTT.

This clone counts as medium-sized. One end of the junction varies from germline; a read error may be responsible. The chain recombines TRBV7-6 with TRBJ2-3; D gene unclear. Germline CDR1 is SGHVS and CDR2 is FNYEAQ. This CDR3 comprises 15 residues. CDR3 in amino acids: CASRLLPNPTDTQYF. CDR3 sequence (DNA): TGTGCCAGCCGCTTACTCCCAAACCCGACAGATACGCAGTATTTT.

CDR3 protein: CASSSKTGTYEQYF. DNA of the CDR3: TGTGCCAGCAGCTCGAAGACAGGTACCTACGAGCAGTACTTC. The chain is built from TRBV5-4 and TRBJ2-7; D may be TRBD1 (6 bases). V lost 3 bases, J lost 2 bases, and 12 bases lay in between. Germline V gene sequence: CDR1 SGHNT, CDR2 YYREEE (reference sequence). The CDR3 length is 14 residues.

The chain couples TRBV7-3 to TRBJ2-7; TRBD1 matches at 8 bases. The V gene's germline CDR1 is SGHTA and CDR2 FQGTGA. The CDR3 totals 13 residues. Unmatched junction bases numbered 6, after V lost 5 bases and J lost 6 bases. This chain's CDR3 is CASSPGQGSEQYF. The CDR3 DNA is TGTGCCAGCAGCCCAGGACAGGGCAGCGAGCAGTACTTC.

The chain is built from TRBV13 and TRBJ1-1; D might be TRBD1 (6 bases). Deletions cut 5 bases from V and 1 base from J, with 29 bases between. Germline loops: CDR1 PRHDT, CDR2 FYEKMQ (reference sequence). This CDR3 spans 20 amino acids. The CDR3 sequence: CASSTSTSGGFFGGNTEAFF. DNA for the CDR3: TGTGCCAGCAGCACCTCGACATCGGGGGGCTTTTTTGGTGGGAACACTGAAGCTTTCTTT.

The chain recombines TRBV27 with TRBJ2-1; 8 nucleotides match TRBD2. Looked up from germline, CDR1 is MNHEY and CDR2 is SMNVEV (reference sequence). CDR3 length equals 15 residues. V lost 1 base, J lost 6 bases, and 5 bases stayed unmatched. In DNA, the CDR3 is TGTGCCAGCAGTTTATTCCCCAGCGGGAGCAATGAGCAGTTCTTC. This sequence encodes CASSLFPSGSNEQFF.

The chain recombines TRBV6-5 with TRBJ1-2; D remains unclear. V was shortened by 7 bases and J by 5 bases, with 17 bases between the two germline ends. The CDR3 loop spans 14 amino acids. From germline, CDR1 is MNHEY and CDR2 SVGAGI. This CDR3 reads CASIAGSVQYGYTF. CDR3 in DNA: TGTGCCAGCATCGCAGGATCAGTTCAGTATGGCTACACCTTC.

This clone was seen only once. This chain links TRBV7-9 with TRBJ2-1; TRBD2 is a possible D gene (6 bases). Trimming cost V 2 bases and J 2 bases, with 13 bases left between them. CDR1 and CDR2 from the germline V gene are SEHNR and FQNEAQ (reference sequence). CDR3 length: 16 amino acids. This chain's CDR3 is CASSLNAGPAYNEQFF. In DNA form, the CDR3 reads TGTGCCAGCAGCTTAAATGCGGGACCTGCCTACAATGAGCAGTTCTTC.

The chain uses TRBV4-3 and TRBJ2-1, with D uncertain. The CDR3 has 14 amino acids. Germline CDR1 LGHNA, CDR2 YSLEER. V lost 0 bases to trimming and J lost 2 bases, with 5 bases between them. For the CDR3, the DNA is TGCGCCAGCAGCCAAGAGATCACCTACAATGAGCAGTTCTTC. It is translated as CASSQEITYNEQFF.

By share, this clone counts as medium-sized. The same CDR3 also results from other DNA sequences found in this sample. The CDR3: CASSQVPGQGANTEAFF. The CDR3 DNA sequence: TGCGCCAGCAGCCAGGTACCGGGACAGGGGGCGAACACTGAAGCTTTCTTT. The chain combines TRBV4-1 with TRBJ1-1, with 12 bases aligning to TRBD1. Germline values: CDR1 MGHRA, CDR2 YSYEKL. After removal of 3 bases from V and 1 base from J, the junction contained 6 bases not matched to a gene. This CDR3 comprises 17 residues.

The chain has TRBV28 and TRBJ2-4, with D unclear. V lost 0 bases and J lost 1, with 10 bases in between. Germline CDR1 reads MDHEN; CDR2 reads SYDVKM. The CDR3 is 16 amino acids. CDR3 sequence reads: CASSLWSGFAKNIQYF. CDR3 nucleotides: TGTGCCAGCAGTTTATGGTCCGGGTTTGCCAAAAACATTCAGTACTTC.

This clone is termed medium-sized (0.01 to 0.1%). This rearrangement joins TRBV15 to TRBJ2-3; no clear D. This CDR3 region has 15 residues. Germline V gives CDR1 LNHNV, CDR2 YYDKDF (reference sequence). The V and J ends lost 4 bases and 4 bases respectively, with 15 bases between them. CDR3 protein: CATSTRKRRADTQYF. CDR3 bases: TGTGCCACCAGCACAAGGAAGAGAAGAGCAGATACGCAGTATTTT.